Presented here are 4 T cell receptor beta chains from one specimen sequenced in a study of T-cell reconstitution after alpha-beta-depleted transplantation in children listed by TCRdb under 2016. Read against the paper, the sample's treatment or condition label means: allogeneic hematopoietic cell transplantation with graft depleted of TCRalphabeta T cells and CD19 B cells. Preparation of the library involved PCR. The instrument given in TCRdb is Illumina HiSeq 2500. Molecular barcoding was employed in the preparation of TCR libraries, with unique molecular identifiers being used to normalize TCRbeta repertoire quantification. The public sequencing data were trimmed at Q25 with fastp and processed into clonotypes with MiXCR by TCRdb, which kept only in-frame beta chains. Rows with a matching CDR3 protein are joined into one entry that keeps the most common DNA and genes. Here the sample has approximately 650,000 distinct CDR3 sequences; about an eighth occur a single time. The ten biggest clones cover about 0.79% of the sample.

Sequences were derived from PBMCs, sampled before TCRalphabeta/CD19-depleted stem cell transplant. The receptor set was obtained from a girl between 2 and 10 years old with congenital amegakaryocytic thrombocytopenia, due to receive a stem cell transplant.

This clonotype was counted at least ten times. The chain carries TRBV20-1 and TRBJ1-1; no firm D call. Trimming shortened V by 0 bases and J by 5 bases, and 13 bases separated the two germline ends. The length of the CDR3 is 14 residues. Per the germline V gene, CDR1 is DFQATT and CDR2 is SNEGSKA (reference sequence). The CDR3 protein is CSARDSRRVTEAFF. In DNA, the CDR3 is TGCAGTGCTAGAGACTCAAGGAGGGTGACTGAAGCTTTCTTT.

The table lists this clonotype with many counts. The chain uses TRBV11-2 and TRBJ2-7, with D perhaps matching TRBD1 or TRBD2 (5 bases each). Germline V gene sequence: CDR1 SGHAT, CDR2 FQNNGV. Trimming took off 2 bases at V and 7 bases at J, with 12 bases between the two ends. The CDR3 contains 13 residues. In DNA form, the CDR3 reads TGTGCCAGCAGCTTATTGGGGGTGGGGGAGCAGTACTTC. Translation: CASSLLGVGEQYF.

This chain connects TRBV5-1 to TRBJ2-7, with D maybe TRBD1 (5 bases). V shed 4 bases and J shed 2 bases, with 16 bases lying between them. CDR1 is SGHRS and CDR2 is YFSETQ in the germline V gene. This CDR3 has 15 residues. The CDR3 nucleotides read TGCGCCAGCAGCCCGGAGACAGCCATAGCCTACGAGCAGTACTTC. Protein sequence: CASSPETAIAYEQYF. The entire variable domain, with the rest obtained from reference TRBV5-1 and TRBJ2-7, is as follows: KAGVTQTPRYLIKTRGQQVTLSCSPISGHRSVSWYQQTPGQGLQFLFEYFSETQRNKGNFPGRFSGRQFSNSRSEMNVSTLELGDSALYLCASSPETAIAYEQYFGPGTRLTVT.

Only a few counts were recorded for this clonotype. The chain has TRBV7-2 and TRBJ2-7; 8 nucleotides align to TRBD2. V was pared by 5 bases and J by 2 bases, with 11 bases of the junction left unmatched. The length of the CDR3 is 16 residues. Germline-derived CDR1 and CDR2 are SGHTA and FQGNSA. CDR3 DNA: TGTGCCAGCAGCCATTCACCGGGACTAGGGGCCTACGAGCAGTACTTC. Translating gives CASSHSPGLGAYEQYF.